These T cell receptor beta chains were read from a single sample in a study of human T cells and chemical hapten exposure. TCRdb re-derived calls from the RACE reads in MiXCR, one entry per CDR3 protein. Seen here are roughly 380,000 distinct CDR3 sequences, just under 6.5% observed once, and the top ten hold 4.5% to 6%. The specimen comprised whole blood, sampled in connection with sensitization to the hapten diphenylcyclopropenone (DPC). The receptor source for this set is a woman aged 18 to 35 with alopecia areata. Some clones in this sample may be carry-over from other donors' samples. Both conserved end residues are part of each CDR3. The D gene is left open where the match is weak.

TRBJ1-5 TRBD1 TRBV5-1 CASSLDGTGGQHF
TRBJ1-4 NA TRBV7-2 CASSPGPVFEKLFF
TRBJ1-2 NA TRBV5-1 CASSFEGRAGYTF
TRBJ2-7 TRBD2 TRBV7-2 CASSLSGGAYEQYF
TRBJ2-3 NA TRBV6-2/TRBV6-3 CASSYSFHTQYF
TRBJ2-3 TRBD2 TRBV7-2 CASSQTSGGFTDTQYF
TRBJ2-3 TRBD1 TRBV6-6 CASSGEGADTQYF
TRBJ1-4 NA TRBV7-2 CASSLLGQVEKLFF
TRBJ2-2 TRBD2 TRBV7-2 CASSLVGLDTGELFF
TRBJ1-5 NA TRBV21-1 CARSNRNPYSNQPQHF
TRBJ2-7 NA TRBV6-2/TRBV6-3 CASSTNQPSPYEQYF
TRBJ2-7 TRBD1 TRBV28 CASSFRDRRTEQYF
TRBJ2-7 NA TRBV10-3 CATGTGTSYEQYF
TRBJ1-1 TRBD1 TRBV2 CASSLNRDRKNTEAFF
TRBJ1-2 NA TRBV6-1 CASSELRGNYGYTF
TRBJ2-6 NA TRBV7-9 CASSLGSPSGANVLTF
TRBJ1-4 TRBD1 TRBV13 CASSTWDRGEKLFF
TRBJ2-1 TRBD2 TRBV7-8 CASSALAVYNEQFF
TRBJ2-6 NA TRBV6-2/TRBV6-3 CASNRDSGANVLTF
TRBJ2-1 NA TRBV5-1 CASSLRGVGEQFF
TRBJ1-3 NA TRBV6-5 CASSPYPGNTIYF
TRBJ2-5 NA TRBV7-9 CASSLIQGEETQYF
TRBJ2-1 TRBD2 TRBV12-3/TRBV12-4 CASSSLARLAGDNEQFF
TRBJ2-2 NA TRBV25-1 CASSEWRTGDNTGELFF
TRBJ2-3 TRBD2 TRBV7-3 CASSRGGTTDTQYF
TRBJ2-3 TRBD1 TRBV7-2 CASTDSTGASTDTQYF
TRBJ1-5 NA TRBV3-1 CASSQGTDQPQHF
TRBJ1-1 NA TRBV2 CASSRTYSNTEAFF
TRBJ2-2 NA TRBV13 CASSFERTGELFF
TRBJ1-1 NA TRBV18 CASSPTLSDRNTEAFF
TRBJ1-4 TRBD1 TRBV29-1 CSVEDGSTGTGDEKLFF
TRBJ1-5 NA TRBV27 CASSFGQFQPQHF
TRBJ1-2 NA TRBV7-2 CASSLAEGTRVGYTF
TRBJ1-2 NA TRBV7-2 CASSSNPATYGYTF
TRBJ2-3 TRBD2 TRBV20-1 CSAGTSGGSYTDTQYF
TRBJ1-1 TRBD1 TRBV29-1 CSVTGDTEAFF
TRBJ2-1 TRBD2 TRBV18 CASSPRNLAGENNEQFF
TRBJ1-6 TRBD1 TRBV11-2 CASSLGGQRYNSPLHF
TRBJ2-1 TRBD1 TRBV19 CASSRGQGSHNEQFF
TRBJ1-1 TRBD1 TRBV2 CATLRDRATEAFF
TRBJ2-1 NA TRBV4-2 CASSRGGTLGDEQFF
TRBJ2-5 NA TRBV5-5 CASSSVGAGQETQYF
TRBJ1-1 NA TRBV29-1 CSVAQEAHTEAFF
TRBJ1-2 NA TRBV6-5 CASSLRLDSYGYTF
TRBJ2-1 TRBD2 TRBV4-3 CASSGTAEREAADNEQFF
TRBJ1-3 TRBD1 TRBV7-2 CASSYGQGEGGNTIYF
TRBJ2-3 TRBD2 TRBV7-2 CASSLGDTSGGRTDTQYF
TRBJ2-3 NA TRBV13 CASWGVSTDTQYF
TRBJ2-7 NA TRBV28 CASSLKWEQYF
TRBJ2-3 NA TRBV6-5 CASRSGSTDTQYF
TRBJ2-6 NA TRBV12-3/TRBV12-4 CASSPSSSGANVLTF
TRBJ1-5 NA TRBV7-2 CASSTSGTGKPQHF
TRBJ1-2 NA TRBV6-1 CASSEFDTSNYGYTF
TRBJ2-1 TRBD2 TRBV5-1 CASSVDSGAPNEQFF
TRBJ1-5 TRBD1 TRBV6-5 CASSYRQGGNQPQHF
TRBJ1-1 NA TRBV5-1 CASSLGRGEAFF
TRBJ1-1 NA TRBV11-1 CASSPNPGQHTEAFF